Listed below are T cell receptor beta chains from one sample, sequenced in a study of regulatory T cells in long-lasting Graves disease. In TCRdb, the multiplex PCR reads were re-called with MiXCR into one record per CDR3 protein. Of 650,000 to 700,000 distinct CDR3 sequences listed, approximately 31% are singletons. The specimen was peripheral blood mononuclear cells (PBMCs), collected when the disease was refractory, from a patient treated with antithyroid drugs. The receptors come from a female donor with Graves disease. CDR3s include the opening cysteine and the closing phenylalanine or tryptophan. D genes are given only for firm matches. The size of a clone is reported for some rows only, either as once, few or many, or as a class for expanded clones.

V gene	clone size	J gene	D gene	CDR3 protein	CDR3 DNA
TRBV27	many	TRBJ1-5	NA	CASRLYGGGLGNQPQHF	TGTGCCAGCAGACTATACGGCGGGGGTTTAGGCAATCAGCCCCAGCATTTT
TRBV7-2	NA	TRBJ2-2	TRBD1	CASSPGGRGRTGELFF	TGTGCCAGCAGCCCAGGGGGCCGGGGGCGCACCGGGGAGCTGTTTTTT
TRBV5-1	few	TRBJ1-2	NA	CASSLGQRPNYGYTF	TGCGCCAGCAGCTTGGGTCAGCGACCTAACTATGGCTACACCTTC
TRBV12-3/TRBV12-4	many	TRBJ1-4	NA	CASSFRTVEKLFF	TGTGCCAGCAGTTTTCGAACGGTTGAAAAACTGTTTTTT
TRBV29-1	NA	TRBJ1-1	TRBD1	CSVDGVEGQINTEAFF	TGCAGCGTTGACGGGGTGGAGGGACAGATTAACACTGAAGCTTTCTTT
TRBV28	many	TRBJ1-2	NA	CASTDGGGGYTF	TGTGCCAGTACTGACGGTGGCGGTGGCTACACCTTC
TRBV12-3/TRBV12-4	few	TRBJ2-2	TRBD2	CASNLRLAGRNTGELFF	TGTGCCAGCAACCTTAGACTAGCTGGGAGGAACACCGGGGAGCTGTTTTTT
TRBV29-1	few	TRBJ2-4	TRBD2	CSVNLAGLDIQYF	TGCAGCGTGAATCTAGCGGGATTAGACATTCAGTACTTC
TRBV12-3/TRBV12-4	NA	TRBJ2-2	TRBD1	CASNQRTGLANTGELFF	TGTGCCAGCAACCAAAGGACAGGCCTCGCGAACACCGGGGAGCTGTTTTTT
TRBV29-1	NA	TRBJ2-1	TRBD1	CSVEDPQTGGPYNEQFF	TGCAGCGTTGAAGATCCGCAGACAGGGGGTCCCTACAATGAGCAGTTCTTC
TRBV11-2	many	TRBJ2-2	TRBD2	CASSLAGGVGGELFF	TGTGCCAGCAGCTTAGCGGGAGGCGTTGGCGGGGAGCTGTTTTTT
TRBV10-3	NA	TRBJ1-1	TRBD1	CAIRKTGGVNTEAFF	TGTGCCATCAGGAAGACAGGGGGTGTGAACACTGAAGCTTTCTTT
TRBV18	few	TRBJ1-2	TRBD1	CASSPTGTGGDGYTF	TGTGCCAGCTCACCAACCGGGACAGGGGGCGACGGCTACACCTTC
TRBV6-1	few	TRBJ1-1	TRBD1	CASSAQGALEAFF	TGTGCCAGCAGTGCCCAGGGGGCCCTTGAAGCTTTCTTT
TRBV4-1	few	TRBJ2-7	NA	CASSQVSGTTYEQYF	TGCGCCAGCAGCCAAGTATCGGGGACAACCTACGAGCAGTACTTC
TRBV10-3	NA	TRBJ1-2	NA	CAISERGRDYGYTF	TGTGCCATCAGTGAACGGGGCAGGGATTATGGCTACACCTTC
TRBV6-5	NA	TRBJ1-2	NA	CASSYSRKPGGYTF	TGTGCCAGCAGTTATAGTCGGAAACCGGGGGGCTACACCTTC
TRBV18	NA	TRBJ1-2	NA	CASRSGGADTNYGYTF	TGTGCCAGCCGGTCAGGTGGGGCAGACACTAACTATGGCTACACCTTC
TRBV18	few	TRBJ2-5	NA	CASSPSGSRGETQYF	TGTGCCAGCTCACCAAGTGGCTCACGAGGGGAGACCCAGTACTTC
TRBV6-2/TRBV6-3	NA	TRBJ1-2	NA	CASSYGRGDGYTF	TGTGCCAGCAGTTACGGGAGGGGAGATGGCTACACCTTC
TRBV2	many	TRBJ2-7	TRBD2	CASSETALAGDEQYF	TGTGCCAGCAGTGAAACGGCACTAGCGGGAGACGAGCAGTACTTC
TRBV11-2	many	TRBJ1-1	NA	CASSLEHKTEAFF	TGTGCCAGCAGCTTAGAACACAAAACTGAAGCTTTCTTT
TRBV27	NA	TRBJ1-1	NA	CASSPNHPRNTEAFF	TGTGCCAGCAGCCCAAACCACCCCAGGAACACTGAAGCTTTCTTT
TRBV11-3	NA	TRBJ2-2	NA	CASSLVAGRPNTGELFF	TGTGCCAGCAGCTTAGTGGCCGGCAGGCCGAACACCGGGGAGCTGTTTTTT
TRBV2	many	TRBJ2-7	NA	CASSEMASKYF	TGTGCCAGCAGTGAAATGGCTAGCAAGTACTTC
TRBV11-1	few	TRBJ1-4	NA	CASSRVGNEKLFF	TGTGCCAGCAGCCGCGTTGGTAATGAAAAACTGTTTTTT
TRBV7-6	NA	TRBJ2-7	NA	CASSFSRQDYEQYF	TGTGCCAGCAGCTTTAGCCGACAGGACTACGAGCAGTACTTC
TRBV7-2	many	TRBJ1-2	NA	CASSLIGREHGYTF	TGTGCCAGCAGCTTAATCGGCAGGGAGCATGGCTACACCTTC
TRBV5-1	NA	TRBJ2-1	NA	CASSPDSSNEQFF	TGCGCCAGCAGCCCGGACTCGTCCAATGAGCAGTTCTTC
TRBV7-9	NA	TRBJ1-2	TRBD1	CASSMGQSNYGYTF	TGTGCCAGCAGCATGGGACAGTCTAACTATGGCTACACCTTC
TRBV6-2/TRBV6-3	NA	TRBJ1-1	TRBD1	CASSAQGAKGGTEAFF	TGTGCCAGCAGTGCCCAGGGGGCGAAAGGGGGCACTGAAGCTTTCTTT
TRBV13	NA	TRBJ2-1	NA	CASRNRAGNAEQFF	TGTGCCAGCAGGAATAGGGCCGGTAATGCTGAGCAGTTCTTC
TRBV28	NA	TRBJ1-1	NA	CASLGGFLSEAFF	TGTGCCAGCTTAGGGGGATTTCTTAGTGAAGCTTTCTTT
TRBV19	NA	TRBJ1-5	NA	CASSMEGLSNQPQHF	TGTGCCAGTAGTATGGAGGGGCTTAGTAATCAGCCCCAGCATTTT
TRBV6-5	few	TRBJ2-5	NA	CASSYQLVDPETQYF	TGTGCCAGCAGTTACCAGTTAGTAGACCCAGAGACCCAGTACTTC
TRBV7-3	once	TRBJ1-1	NA	CASSLVIRLRNTEAFF	TGTGCCAGCAGCTTAGTGATTAGGCTAAGGAACACTGAAGCTTTCTTT
TRBV7-2	NA	TRBJ1-2	NA	CASSFRRHGYTF	TGTGCCAGCAGCTTCAGGCGACATGGCTACACCTTC
TRBV27	NA	TRBJ1-6	TRBD1	CASSLSGVWTGSSYNSPLHF	TGTGCCAGCAGTTTATCGGGGGTTTGGACAGGGAGCTCCTATAATTCACCCCTCCACTTT
TRBV7-3	many	TRBJ1-1	TRBD1	CASSQQGANTEAFF	TGTGCCAGCAGTCAACAGGGGGCGAACACTGAAGCTTTCTTT
TRBV7-9	NA	TRBJ2-7	NA	CASSRGVLVYEQYF	TGTGCCAGCAGCCGGGGCGTCTTAGTCTACGAGCAGTACTTC
TRBV5-1	NA	TRBJ2-1	TRBD2	CASSTSGTSGINEQFF	TGCGCCAGCAGCACTTCCGGGACTAGCGGCATCAATGAGCAGTTCTTC
TRBV7-8	NA	TRBJ1-3	NA	CASSSQGNTIYF	TGTGCCAGCAGCTCTCAGGGAAACACCATATATTTT
TRBV7-9	NA	TRBJ1-5	NA	CASSLGGTINQPQHF	TGTGCCAGCAGCTTGGGGGGGACAATCAATCAGCCCCAGCATTTT
TRBV29-1	NA	TRBJ1-1	NA	CSVAFDTWDTEAFF	TGCAGCGTTGCCTTTGACACTTGGGATACTGAAGCTTTCTTT
TRBV6-1	NA	TRBJ1-3	TRBD1	CASSEAVTGGRNTIYF	TGTGCCAGCAGTGAAGCTGTTACAGGGGGCAGAAACACCATATATTTT
TRBV6-1	few	TRBJ1-2	NA	CASRNRANYGYTF	TGTGCCAGCAGAAACAGAGCTAACTATGGCTACACCTTC
TRBV20-1	few	TRBJ1-1	NA	CSASRQNTEAFF	TGCAGTGCTAGTAGGCAGAACACTGAAGCTTTCTTT
TRBV18	NA	TRBJ2-7	TRBD1	CASPRDRSSYEQYF	TGTGCCAGCCCCCGGGACAGGAGCTCCTACGAGCAGTACTTC